These 14 T cell receptor beta chains came from one sample sequenced in a study of regulatory T cells in long-lasting Graves disease. Building the TCR beta libraries relied on iRepertoire HTBI primers, and CDR3 regions underwent Arm-PCR. TCRdb processed the multiplex PCR reads anew with MiXCR; each CDR3 protein has one entry. The repertoire has roughly 700,000 distinct CDR3 sequences, 25% to 30% of them found once; the top ten carry 42%. Time point described: persistent/refractory GD, antithyroid drugs over 5 years with positive TRAb. RNA isolated from PBMCs was used to make the TCR library. Here the sequenced sample was peripheral blood mononuclear cells (PBMCs), taken when the disease was refractory, from a patient treated with antithyroid drugs. These receptors were taken from a female donor with Graves disease.

About this clonotype itself: Its ends do not fully match the called genes, so a read error is possible. The chain joins TRBV9 to TRBJ1-2; 10 positions agree with TRBD1. There are 15 residues in the CDR3. Germline V lookup: CDR1 SGDLS, CDR2 YYNGEE. This CDR3 reads CASSGRQGAVSGYTF. DNA of the CDR3: TGTGCCAGTAGCGGCAGACAGGGGGCCGTGTCAGGCTACACCTTC. Combining the CDR3 with reference TRBV9 and TRBJ1-2 gives the whole variable domain DSGVTQTPKHLITATGQRVTLRCSPRSGDLSVYWYQQSLDQGLQFLIQYYNGEERAKGNILERFSAQQFPDLHSELNLSSLELGDSALYFCASSGRQGAVSGYTFGSGTRLTVV.

This clonotype was recorded once. A much larger clone sits a single nucleotide away, making a read error possible. V is TRBV12-3 or TRBV12-4 and J is TRBJ1-2; TRBD1 might be the D (5 bases). There are 14 residues in the CDR3. The CDR3 nucleotides are TGTACCAGCAGTTTAGATTGGGGGAGCTATGGCTACACCTTC. It translates to CTSSLDWGSYGYTF.

This clonotype occurred a few times. V is TRBV6-2 or TRBV6-3 and J is TRBJ1-4; maybe TRBD1 (5 bases). The CDR3 sequence is 20 residues long. Looked up from germline, CDR1 is MNHEY and CDR2 is SVGEGT. Trimming pared 6 bases from V and 0 bases from J, leaving 26 bases between. In DNA form, the CDR3 reads TGTGCCAGCAGACTACGACGAGGGGCGCTAGGGGAAACAACTAATGAAAAACTGTTTTTT. It codes for CASRLRRGALGETTNEKLFF.

V is TRBV12-3 or TRBV12-4 and J is TRBJ2-1; 12 bases agree with TRBD2. With V trimmed by 6 bases and J by 6 bases, 0 bases remained unmatched. CDR3 length: 13 amino acids. The CDR3 DNA reads as TGTGCCAGCAGGACTAGCGGGGGCAATGAGCAGTTCTTC. Translation: CASRTSGGNEQFF.

This clonotype was detected a few times. The gene calls are TRBV2 and TRBJ2-5; TRBD2 matches 9 bases. Germline V gene data show CDR1 as SNHLY and CDR2 as FYNNEI. This CDR3 comprises 13 residues. V was pared by 7 bases and J by 5 bases, with 5 bases of the junction left unmatched. CDR3 bases: TGTGCCAGCACCCTAGCGGGATCGGAGACCCAGTACTTC. Its protein product is CASTLAGSETQYF.

This chain connects TRBV3-1 to TRBJ2-5; TRBD1 agrees at 11 bases. The germline gives CDR1 LGHDT, CDR2 YNNKEL (reference sequence). V shed 5 bases and J 5 bases; nucleotides not matched to a gene: 4. The CDR3 contains 14 residues. The CDR3 reads CASSRTGGAETQYF. The CDR3 DNA sequence: TGTGCCAGCAGCAGGACAGGGGGCGCGGAGACCCAGTACTTC.

This clonotype occurred a few times. V is TRBV2 and J is TRBJ1-3, with D unresolved. The germline CDR1 and CDR2 sequences are SNHLY and FYNNEI. This CDR3 has 16 residues. Trimming took off 5 bases at V and 0 bases at J, with 14 bases between the two ends. The CDR3 region has the DNA TGTGCCAGCAGTCCCCTGGTAGGAAACTCTGGAAACACCATATATTTT. Translation gives CASSPLVGNSGNTIYF.

A few counts support this clonotype. The genes are TRBV6-5 and TRBJ2-7; D is possibly TRBD2 (6 bases). Between the trimmed V and J ends, which lost 2 bases and 0 bases, there was a span of 17 bases. The CDR3 sequence is 17 residues long. The germline V gene has CDR1 MNHEY and CDR2 SVGAGI. The CDR3 here is CASSYLVEGVNSYEQYF. DNA of the CDR3: TGTGCCAGCAGTTACCTCGTGGAGGGAGTAAACTCCTACGAGCAGTACTTC.

This clonotype appeared a few times. The rearrangement joins TRBV6-1 to TRBJ2-7; D is undetermined. CDR3 size: 14 residues. CDR1 and CDR2 from the germline V gene are MNHNS and SASEGT. V gave up 1 base and J gave up 5 bases, with 12 bases separating them. For the CDR3, the DNA is TGTGCCAGCAGTGAAGAGATTTCCGCCCACGAGCAGTACTTC. Encoded protein: CASSEEISAHEQYF.

This clonotype was found a few times. This rearrangement joins TRBV10-2 to TRBJ1-2; 10 bases are shared with TRBD1. The CDR3 is made up of 15 amino acids. The germline V gene encodes CDR1 WSHSY and CDR2 SAAADI. V was pared by 7 bases and J by 4 bases, with 9 bases of the junction left unmatched. The CDR3 is CASKGQGTTVYGYTF. DNA of the CDR3: TGCGCCAGCAAGGGACAGGGGACGACTGTCTATGGCTACACCTTC.

CDR3 sequence: CASSYYPQRERGDTQYF. DNA of the CDR3: TGTGCCAGCAGTTACTACCCCCAGCGGGAGCGTGGAGATACGCAGTATTTT. The rearrangement joins TRBV6-2 or TRBV6-3 to TRBJ2-3, with TRBD2 matching over 8 bases. Germline V lookup: CDR1 MNHEY, CDR2 SVGEGT. The ends lost 1 base at V and 5 bases at J; junction bases unmatched: 11. This CDR3 contains 17 residues.

This clonotype was seen more than once but under ten times. The chain carries TRBV6-2 or TRBV6-3 and TRBJ1-2, with a tentative D call TRBD1 (5 bases). The CDR3 is 15 amino acids. Germline assignment: CDR1 MNHEY and CDR2 SVGEGT. The V gene lost 2 bases and the J gene lost 5 bases, with 15 bases spanning the gap. CDR3 sequence reads: CASSYSTGKAYGYTF. The CDR3 DNA reads TGTGCCAGCAGTTACAGCACAGGCAAGGCTTATGGCTACACCTTC.

This clonotype was seen a few times. Here the CDR3 reads CASSFLGLAGGYEQFF. In DNA form, the CDR3 reads TGTGCCAGCAGCTTTTTGGGACTAGCGGGAGGCTATGAGCAGTTCTTC. This chain joins TRBV7-9 and TRBJ2-1, with 15 nucleotides matching TRBD2. V dropped 3 bases and J dropped 8; count of bases not matched to a gene: 5. Per the germline V gene, CDR1 is SEHNR and CDR2 is FQNEAQ (reference sequence). This CDR3 spans 16 amino acids.

The V gene is TRBV10-3, the J gene TRBJ1-2; 10 bases line up with TRBD1. The V gene end was trimmed by 10 bases and the J gene end by 6 bases; junction bases not matched to a gene: 14. The CDR3 sequence is 15 residues long. Germline assignment: CDR1 ENHRY and CDR2 SYGVKD. The CDR3 nucleotides are TGTGCCAGCACCTTCGACTCGACAGGGGGCGATGGCTACACCTTC. As protein: CASTFDSTGGDGYTF.